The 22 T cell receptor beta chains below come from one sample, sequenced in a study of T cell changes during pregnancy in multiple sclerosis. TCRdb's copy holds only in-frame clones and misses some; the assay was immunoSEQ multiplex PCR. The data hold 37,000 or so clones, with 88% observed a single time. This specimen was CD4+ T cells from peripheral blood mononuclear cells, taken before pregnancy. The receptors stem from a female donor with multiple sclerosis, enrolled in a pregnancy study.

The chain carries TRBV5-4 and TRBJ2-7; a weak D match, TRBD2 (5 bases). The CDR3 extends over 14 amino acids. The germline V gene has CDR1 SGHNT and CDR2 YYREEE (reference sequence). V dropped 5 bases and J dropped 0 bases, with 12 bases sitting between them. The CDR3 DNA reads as TGTGCCAGCAGTATTAGCGCAAACTCCTACGAGCAGTACTTC. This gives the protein CASSISANSYEQYF.

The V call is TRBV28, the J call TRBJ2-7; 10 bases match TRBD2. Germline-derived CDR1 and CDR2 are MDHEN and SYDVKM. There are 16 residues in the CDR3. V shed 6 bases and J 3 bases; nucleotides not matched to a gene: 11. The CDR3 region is CASRESGRAGSYEQYF. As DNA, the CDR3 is TGTGCCAGCAGGGAAAGCGGGAGGGCCGGAAGCTACGAGCAGTACTTC. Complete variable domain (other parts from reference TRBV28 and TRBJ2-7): DVKVTQSSRYLVKRTGEKVFLECVQDMDHENMFWYRQDPGLGLRLIYFSYDVKMKEKGDIPEGYSVSREKKERFSLILESASTNQTSMYLCASRESGRAGSYEQYFGPGTRLTVT.

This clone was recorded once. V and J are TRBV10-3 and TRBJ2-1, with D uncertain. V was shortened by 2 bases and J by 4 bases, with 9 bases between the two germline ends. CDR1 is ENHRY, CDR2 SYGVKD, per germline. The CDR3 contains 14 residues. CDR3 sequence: CAISEEAGYNEQFF. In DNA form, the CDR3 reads TGTGCCATCAGTGAGGAAGCCGGGTACAATGAGCAGTTCTTC.

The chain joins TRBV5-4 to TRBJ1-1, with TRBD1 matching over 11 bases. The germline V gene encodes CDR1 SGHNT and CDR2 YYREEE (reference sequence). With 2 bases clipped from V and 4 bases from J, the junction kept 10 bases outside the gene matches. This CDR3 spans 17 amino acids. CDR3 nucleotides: TGTGCCAGCAGCTTAGGGGGACAGGGGGTTTGGGCCACTGAAGCTTTCTTT. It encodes CASSLGGQGVWATEAFF.

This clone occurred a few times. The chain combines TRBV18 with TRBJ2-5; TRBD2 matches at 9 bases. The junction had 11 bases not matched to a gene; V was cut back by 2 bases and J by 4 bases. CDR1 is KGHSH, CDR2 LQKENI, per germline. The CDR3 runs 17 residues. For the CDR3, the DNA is TGTGCCAGCTCACCAGATTTTAGCGGGAGAAAGGGAGAGACCCAGTACTTC. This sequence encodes CASSPDFSGRKGETQYF.

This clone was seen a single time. The CDR3 reads CAWSQGIGETQYF. CDR3 bases: TGTGCCTGGAGCCAGGGGATTGGGGAGACCCAGTACTTC. This chain connects TRBV30 to TRBJ2-5, with D perhaps matching TRBD1 (6 bases). V shed 3 bases and J shed 5 bases, with 13 bases lying between them. The CDR3 is 13 residues long. The V gene's germline CDR1 is GTSNPN and CDR2 SVGIG (reference sequence).

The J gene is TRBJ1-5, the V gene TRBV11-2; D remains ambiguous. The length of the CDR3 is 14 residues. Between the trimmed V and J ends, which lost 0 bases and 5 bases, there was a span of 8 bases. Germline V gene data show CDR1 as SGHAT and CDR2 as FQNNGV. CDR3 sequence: CASSLDSEYQPQHF. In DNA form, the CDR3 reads TGTGCCAGCAGCTTAGACAGTGAATATCAGCCCCAGCATTTT.

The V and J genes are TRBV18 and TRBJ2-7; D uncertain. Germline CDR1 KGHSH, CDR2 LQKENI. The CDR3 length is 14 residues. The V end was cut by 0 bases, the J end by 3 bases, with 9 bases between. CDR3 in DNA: TGTGCCAGCTCACCACCGTCCCTAAACTACGAGCAGTACTTC. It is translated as CASSPPSLNYEQYF.

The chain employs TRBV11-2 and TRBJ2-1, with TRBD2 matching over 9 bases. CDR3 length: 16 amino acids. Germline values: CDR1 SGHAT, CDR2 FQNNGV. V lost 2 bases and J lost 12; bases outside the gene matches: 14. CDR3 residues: CASSLQAGGPVWGQFF. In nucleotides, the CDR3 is TGTGCCAGCAGCTTACAAGCGGGAGGCCCAGTTTGGGGGCAGTTCTTC.

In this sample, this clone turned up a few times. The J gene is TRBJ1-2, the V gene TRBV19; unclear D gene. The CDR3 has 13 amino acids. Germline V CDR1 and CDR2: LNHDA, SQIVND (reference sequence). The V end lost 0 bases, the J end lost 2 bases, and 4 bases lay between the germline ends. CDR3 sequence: CASSIDKNYGYTF. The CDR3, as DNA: TGTGCCAGTAGTATAGACAAAAACTATGGCTACACCTTC.

The CDR3 region is CASSIVDDRGRETQYF. The CDR3 nucleotides read TGTGCCAGTAGTATAGTTGACGACAGGGGGCGTGAGACCCAGTACTTC. The gene calls are TRBV19 and TRBJ2-5, with TRBD1 matching over 10 bases. The V gene's germline CDR1 is LNHDA and CDR2 SQIVND (reference sequence). CDR3 length: 16 residues. V lost 1 base, J lost 5 bases, and 7 bases stayed unmatched.

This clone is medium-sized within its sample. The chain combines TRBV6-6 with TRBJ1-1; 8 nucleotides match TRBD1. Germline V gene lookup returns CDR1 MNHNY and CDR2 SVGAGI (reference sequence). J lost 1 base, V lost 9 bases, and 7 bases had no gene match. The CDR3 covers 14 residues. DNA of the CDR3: TGTGCCAGTACAGGGGGGCGGTGGAACACTGAAGCTTTCTTT. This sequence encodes CASTGGRWNTEAFF.

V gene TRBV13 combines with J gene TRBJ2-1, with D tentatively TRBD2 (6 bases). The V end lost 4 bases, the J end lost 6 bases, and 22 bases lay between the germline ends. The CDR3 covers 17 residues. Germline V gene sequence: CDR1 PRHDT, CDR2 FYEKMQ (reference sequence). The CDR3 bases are TGTGCCAGCAGCTCGCACTACCGGGACTCCGCCGCCAATGAGCAGTTCTTC. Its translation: CASSSHYRDSAANEQFF.

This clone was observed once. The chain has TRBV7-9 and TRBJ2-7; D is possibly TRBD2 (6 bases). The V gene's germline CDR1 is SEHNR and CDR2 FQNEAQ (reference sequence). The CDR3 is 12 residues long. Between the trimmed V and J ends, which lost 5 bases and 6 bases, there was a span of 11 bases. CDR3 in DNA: TGTGCCAGCAGCCCGCTGGGGGGCGAGCAGTACTTC. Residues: CASSPLGGEQYF.

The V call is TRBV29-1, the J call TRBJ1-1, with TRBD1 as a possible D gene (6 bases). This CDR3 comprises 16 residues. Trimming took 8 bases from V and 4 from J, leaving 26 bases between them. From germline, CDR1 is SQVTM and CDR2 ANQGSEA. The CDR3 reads CSITGQGFFIRTEAFF. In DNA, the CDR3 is TGCAGCATTACCGGGCAGGGGTTTTTTATTCGCACTGAAGCTTTCTTT.

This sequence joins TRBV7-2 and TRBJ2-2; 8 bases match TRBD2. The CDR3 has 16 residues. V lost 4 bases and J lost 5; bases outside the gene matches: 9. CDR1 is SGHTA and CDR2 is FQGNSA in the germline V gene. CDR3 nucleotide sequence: TGTGCCAGCAGCTCCCCGGTAGGCGGGAGGACCGGGGAGCTGTTTTTT. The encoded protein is CASSSPVGGRTGELFF.

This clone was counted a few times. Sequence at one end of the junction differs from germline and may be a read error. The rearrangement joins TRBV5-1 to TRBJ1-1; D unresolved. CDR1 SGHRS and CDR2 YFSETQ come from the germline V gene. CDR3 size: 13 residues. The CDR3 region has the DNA TGCGCCAGCCGCTTAGCAGGGAACACTGAAGCTTTCTTT. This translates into CASRLAGNTEAFF.

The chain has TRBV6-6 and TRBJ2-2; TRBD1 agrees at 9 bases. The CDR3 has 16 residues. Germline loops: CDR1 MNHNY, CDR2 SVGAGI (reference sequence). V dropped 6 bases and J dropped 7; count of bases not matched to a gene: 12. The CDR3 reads CASSSLDRGRGGELFF. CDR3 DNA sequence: TGTGCCAGCAGCAGCCTGGACAGGGGTAGGGGCGGGGAGCTGTTTTTT.

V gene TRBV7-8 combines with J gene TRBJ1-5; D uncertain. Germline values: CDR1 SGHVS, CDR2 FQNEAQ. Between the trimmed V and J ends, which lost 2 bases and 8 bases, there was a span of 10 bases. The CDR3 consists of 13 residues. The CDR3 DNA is TGTGCCAGCAGCTTAACGGGGAAGGAGCCCCAGCATTTT. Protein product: CASSLTGKEPQHF.

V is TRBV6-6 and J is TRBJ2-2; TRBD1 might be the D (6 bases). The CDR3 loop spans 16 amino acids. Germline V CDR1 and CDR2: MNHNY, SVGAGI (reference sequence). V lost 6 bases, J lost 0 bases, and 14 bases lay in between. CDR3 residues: CASSLLQGTNTGELFF. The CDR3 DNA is TGTGCCAGCAGCCTATTACAGGGTACGAACACCGGGGAGCTGTTTTTT.

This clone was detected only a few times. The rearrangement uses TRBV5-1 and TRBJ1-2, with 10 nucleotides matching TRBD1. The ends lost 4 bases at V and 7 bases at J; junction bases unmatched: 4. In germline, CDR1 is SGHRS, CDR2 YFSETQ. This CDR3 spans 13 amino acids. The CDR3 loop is CASSPGTGVGYTF. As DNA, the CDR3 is TGCGCCAGCAGCCCGGGGACAGGGGTTGGCTACACCTTC.

CDR3 in DNA: TGCAGCGTTGAGCGGTTTCGAGACGCGGGCGCATCCTACGAGCAGTACTTC. It codes for CSVERFRDAGASYEQYF. The chain combines TRBV29-1 with TRBJ2-7, with D possibly matching TRBD2 (5 bases). The CDR3 extends over 17 amino acids. Germline CDR1 and CDR2: SQVTM and ANQGSEA. Trimming shortened V by 3 bases and J by 1 base, and 22 bases separated the two germline ends.